This T cell receptor beta chain was identified in a study of blood T cell repertoires in COVID-19. Study overall: Samples taken during acute and convalescent COVID-19 were collected in the United States, Italy and Spain. From T cells, B-cell-depleted T cells, or PBMCs came the material, which was cDNA or gDNA.

Per the authors' pipeline: The assay estimated nucleated cells by amplifying reference gene primers. The protocol was immunoSEQ multiplex PCR, while the TCRdb copy is restricted to in-frame clones and leaves out a portion. V and J calls and clone size are copied from that table; D and trimming were computed from the DNA. This sample carries around 250,000 clones, about 83% of them seen once, and the ten largest clones take 10% to 15%. V was trimmed by 2 bases and J by 0 bases, leaving 17 bases between them. Germline CDR1 MDHEN, CDR2 SYDVKM. This CDR3 has 18 amino acids. V usage is TRBV28 and J usage is TRBJ1-5, with a tentative D call TRBD1 (5 bases). Sequenced material: peripheral blood. This TCR came from a man aged 80 or over with acute or convalescent COVID-19. The CDR3 region is CASSLRLGGRDSNQPQHF. In nucleotides, the CDR3 is TGTGCCAGCAGTTTAAGACTCGGCGGCAGGGATAGCAATCAGCCCCAGCATTTT.